The 8 T cell receptor beta chains listed next were all sequenced from one sample in a study of T-cell reconstitution after alpha-beta-depleted transplantation in children (dated by TCRdb to the mid-2010s). The library was obtained by PCR. Data came from an Illumina HiSeq 2500. TCR library preparation used molecular barcoding, with unique molecular identifiers applied to normalize quantification of the TCRbeta repertoire. TCRdb reprocessed the public reads (quality trimming at Q25 with fastp, clone calling with MiXCR) and kept in-frame beta chains. Duplicate CDR3 protein sequences are folded into a single record with the most common DNA and genes. For this sample there are 150,000 to 250,000 distinct CDR3 sequences; less than 15% appear just once. Roughly 13% of the sample comes from the top ten. The sequencing here drew on PBMCs from the stem cell graft donor, taken from the stem cell graft. These TCRs come from a human donor who donated a stem cell graft to a child with acute lymphoblastic leukemia.

This clonotype appeared many times. V is TRBV6-1 and J is TRBJ2-1; 9 bases are a match to TRBD2. Losses at the gene ends were 4 bases for V and 10 bases for J; bases not matched to a gene: 5. Germline V gene lookup returns CDR1 MNHNS and CDR2 SASEGT. The CDR3 sequence is 13 residues long. The CDR3, as DNA: TGTGCCAGCAGTGTATATCTAGCGGGGGAGCAGTTCTTC. This gives the protein CASSVYLAGEQFF.

The chain has TRBV6-5 and TRBJ2-7; the D gene is possibly TRBD1 (6 bases). The V end lost 0 bases, the J end lost 6 bases, and 12 bases lay between the germline ends. The CDR3 length is 14 residues. CDR1 and CDR2 (germline): MNHEY, SVGAGI. CDR3 nucleotides: TGTGCCAGCAGTTACTCGAATCCAGGGGTCGAGCAGTACTTC. Its translation is CASSYSNPGVEQYF.

This clonotype was counted many times. The V call is TRBV5-1, the J call TRBJ2-1; D uncertain. The CDR3 runs 13 residues. The V end lost 3 bases, the J end lost 2 bases, and 6 bases lay between the germline ends. Germline loops: CDR1 SGHRS, CDR2 YFSETQ. This chain's CDR3 is CASSSQPYNEQFF. CDR3 DNA sequence: TGCGCCAGCAGCTCCCAACCCTACAATGAGCAGTTCTTC.

This clonotype was seen repeatedly, ten times or more. The V gene is TRBV20-1, the J gene TRBJ1-3; D not certain. The length of the CDR3 is 16 residues. Germline CDR1 is DFQATT and CDR2 is SNEGSKA (reference sequence). The ends were cut back, 4 bases at V and 0 bases at J, with 16 bases in the middle. Here the CDR3 reads CSAINDAEASGNTIYF. DNA of the CDR3: TGCAGTGCTATAAACGACGCAGAAGCCTCTGGAAACACCATATATTTT.

This clonotype was counted only a few times. V and J are TRBV13 and TRBJ1-5; the D is unclear. The length of the CDR3 is 17 residues. Trimming took off 3 bases at V and 0 bases at J, with 15 bases between the two ends. Looked up from germline, CDR1 is PRHDT and CDR2 is FYEKMQ (reference sequence). Here the CDR3 DNA reads TGTGCCAGCAGCTTTGGTCCAACAGCGTATAGCAATCAGCCCCAGCATTTT. This codes for CASSFGPTAYSNQPQHF.

The sample holds a few counts of this clonotype. The V call is TRBV2, the J call TRBJ2-7; tentative D call: TRBD1 (5 bases). CDR1 is SNHLY and CDR2 is FYNNEI in the germline V gene. V lost 6 bases and J lost 5, with 11 bases in between. The CDR3 has 12 amino acids. CDR3 in amino acids: CASRGEVDEQYF. In DNA, the CDR3 is TGTGCCAGCAGAGGGGAAGTCGACGAGCAGTACTTC.

This clonotype came up many times. The CDR3 nucleotides are TGCAGCGTTACATCAGGATCCAGGGACACTGAAGCTTTCTTT. As protein: CSVTSGSRDTEAFF. The V call is TRBV29-1, the J call TRBJ1-1, with a tentative D call TRBD1 (5 bases). Trimming removed 5 bases from V and 3 bases from J, with 16 bases in between. CDR1 SQVTM and CDR2 ANQGSEA come from the germline V gene. The CDR3 is 14 residues long. The full variable domain, rest sourced from reference TRBV29-1 and TRBJ1-1, is SAVISQKPSRDICQRGTSLTIQCQVDSQVTMMFWYRQQPGQSLTLIATANQGSEATYESGFVIDKFPISRPNLTFSTLTVSNMSPEDSSIYLCSVTSGSRDTEAFFGQGTRLTVV.

The rearrangement uses TRBV6-1 and TRBJ2-3; 7 bases fit TRBD2. The CDR3 has 14 amino acids. Germline CDR1 is MNHNS and CDR2 is SASEGT. V shed 9 bases and J 1 base; nucleotides not matched to a gene: 7. The CDR3 bases are TGTGCCAGTCAACTAGCGCCCGGCACAGATACGCAGTATTTT. It encodes CASQLAPGTDTQYF.